Reported below is one T cell receptor beta chain. As yet, its antigen is unknown. One junction end does not reproduce the germline sequence, and a read error may be involved. This sample is part of a study of tumor and adjacent non-tumor tissue in lung cancer. A modified ARM-PCR protocol with three rounds of nested PCR amplified TCRbeta. From the multiplex PCR reads, TCRdb called clonotypes with MiXCR, one entry per CDR3 protein. The sample lists some 80,000 distinct CDR3 sequences, more than 75% occurring once. This CDR3 contains 15 residues. Germline-derived CDR1 and CDR2 are SGHVS and FQNEAQ. Findings and caveats of the study: Significantly higher TCR diversity was found in tumor than normal lung.

The template was RNA from unsorted bulk tissue. Distant lung tissue was collected more than 3 cm away from the tumor edge. Sequenced sample: distant non-tumor lung tissue. This sequence was found in a woman aged 50 to 60 with non-small cell lung cancer. The V call is TRBV7-8, the J call TRBJ2-3, with TRBD1 matching 7 bases. The CDR3 loop is CVSSRGTVGTDTQYF. CDR3 in DNA: TGTGTCAGCAGCAGAGGGACAGTCGGCACAGATACACAGTATTTT.